This T cell receptor beta chain was captured by sequencing in a study of blood T cell repertoires in COVID-19. Study summary: Sources were T cells, B-cell-depleted T cells, or PBMCs; the material itself was cDNA or gDNA.

CDR3 length: 13 residues. CDR1 is ENHRY and CDR2 is SYGVKD in the germline V gene. V was pared by 7 bases and J by 2 bases, with 12 bases between. Data came from immunoSEQ multiplex PCR; TCRdb stores just in-frame clones and leaves some out. This table has 140,000 or so clones, around 87% appearing once. The sequencing sample was made of peripheral blood. This sequence was found in a woman aged 55-69 years with active COVID-19. The chain is built from TRBV10-3 and TRBJ2-7; tentative D call: TRBD1 (6 bases). The CDR3 coding sequence is TGTGCCATCATGGGGGCGGGCGCCTACGAGCAGTACTTC. This gives the protein CAIMGAGAYEQYF.